The 2 T cell receptor beta chains in this list originate from one sample, sequenced in a study of blood T cells in healthy people across ages. The use of a sample-barcoded 5' primer and a J-beta primer mix characterized a second PCR of about 7 to 12 cycles. TCRdb re-called the 5' RACE reads with MiXCR, one entry per CDR3 protein. Of roughly 1,100,000 distinct CDR3 sequences in the sample, 20% to 25% are singletons; the top ten hold approximately 0.7%. The same data also went into a second study, on T cells of mothers and their children.

Material for sequencing was blood. These receptors all come from a girl between 2 and 10 years old in good health.

The gene calls are TRBV29-1 and TRBJ2-1; TRBD1 might be the D (5 bases). V gave up 3 bases and J gave up 7 bases, with 16 bases separating them. The CDR3 is made up of 14 amino acids. The germline CDR1 and CDR2 sequences are SQVTM and ANQGSEA. This chain's CDR3 is CSVERPTEWNEQFF. Written as DNA, the CDR3 is TGCAGCGTTGAGCGGCCGACAGAATGGAATGAGCAGTTCTTC.

The chain recombines TRBV21-1 with TRBJ2-5; the D segment call TRBD1 is taken from the table without a DNA check. TRBV21-1 is reported as a pseudogene. The CDR3 spans 15 residues. CDR3: CASSKVGRRGETQYF. DNA for the CDR3: TGTGCCAGCAGCAAAGTGGGCAGGCGGGGGGAGACCCAGTACTTC.